The 28 T cell receptor beta chains below were found in one sample sequenced in a study of T cells after posttransplantation cyclophosphamide. Libraries were prepared by immunoSEQ multiplex PCR; TCRdb keeps only in-frame clonotypes and omits some of them. The profile shows roughly 10,000 clones, 90% to 95% of them singletons. Sample: naive CD8+ T cells sorted from PBMCs. These receptors were taken from a young man in good health and a related stem cell transplant donor.

The chain carries TRBV27 and TRBJ2-2; TRBD1 agrees at 7 bases. V gave up 0 bases and J gave up 5 bases; unmatched junction bases: 3. The length of the CDR3 is 15 residues. Germline lookup yields CDR1 MNHEY and CDR2 SMNVEV (reference sequence). CDR3 sequence (DNA): TGTGCCAGCAGTTTATCTTTCAGGGGGACCGGGGAGCTGTTTTTT. It yields the protein CASSLSFRGTGELFF.

The chain recombines TRBV21-1 with TRBJ2-5; TRBD2 reflects the table's D call only, with no check against the DNA. TRBV21-1 is classified as a pseudogene. The CDR3 is 15 residues long. The CDR3 DNA follows: TGTGCCAGCAGCAAAGCGCAGCGGCTCCAAGAGACCCAGTACTTC. Residues: CASSKAQRLQETQYF.

Details on this clone: The identical CDR3 is also encoded by other nucleotide sequences in the sample. This rearrangement joins TRBV27 to TRBJ1-4; 8 bases are a match to TRBD1. J gave up 7 bases and V 4 bases, and 11 bases lay outside the gene matches. The germline V gene encodes CDR1 MNHEY and CDR2 SMNVEV (reference sequence). The CDR3 sequence is 16 residues long. For the CDR3, the DNA is TGTGCCAGCAGTTCGAAGGTCGAACAGGGGGGTGAAAAACTGTTTTTT. Translated: CASSSKVEQGGEKLFF. Drawing the rest from reference TRBV27 and TRBJ1-4, the complete variable domain is EAQVTQNPRYLITVTGKKLTVTCSQNMNHEYMSWYRQDPGLGLRQIYYSMNVEVTDKGDVPEGYKVSRKEKRNFPLILESPSPNQTSLYFCASSSKVEQGGEKLFFGSGTQLSVL.

The chain employs TRBV7-9 and TRBJ2-2, with TRBD2 identical over 7 bases. J gave up 4 bases and V 11 bases, and 13 bases lay outside the gene matches. The germline CDR1 and CDR2 sequences are SEHNR and FQNEAQ (reference sequence). The CDR3 runs to 15 residues. In DNA form, the CDR3 reads TGTGCCTCCACCCTGGGGGGGATCGGCACCGGGGAGCTGTTTTTT. This translates into CASTLGGIGTGELFF.

The DNA of the CDR3 is TGTGCCAGCAGTTTATCGAACAGGGGAGTGTATGGCTACACCTTC. As protein: CASSLSNRGVYGYTF. The chain employs TRBV27 and TRBJ1-2; 7 bases align to TRBD1. The CDR3 runs to 15 residues. The germline V gene encodes CDR1 MNHEY and CDR2 SMNVEV (reference sequence). V gave up 0 bases and J gave up 5 bases; unmatched junction bases: 6.

With regard to this clone: An end of the junction does not agree with germline; a read error may underlie this. The chain links TRBV5-8 to TRBJ2-1, with 11 bases lining up with TRBD2. Looked up from germline, CDR1 is SGHTS and CDR2 is YDEGEE. There are 16 residues in the CDR3. CDR3: CASSFGYSGGANERFF. The DNA for the CDR3 is TGTGCCAGCAGCTTCGGTTATAGCGGGGGGGCTAATGAGCGGTTCTTC.

The rearrangement links TRBV13 to TRBJ2-5; the match to TRBD1 covers 8 bases. V lost 5 bases to trimming and J lost 2 bases; unmatched junction nucleotides: 7. Germline V CDR1 and CDR2: PRHDT, FYEKMQ (reference sequence). The CDR3 runs to 15 residues. In DNA form, the CDR3 reads TGTGCCAGCAGCCCCGCCAGGGGGCGGCAAGAGACCCAGTACTTC. This gives the protein CASSPARGRQETQYF.

The V call is TRBV6-5, the J call TRBJ2-5, with D maybe TRBD1 (8 bases). V lost 6 bases and J 1 base, leaving 15 bases between the germline ends. This CDR3 is built from 15 residues. Germline V gives CDR1 MNHEY, CDR2 SVGAGI. The CDR3 nucleotides are TGTGCCAGCAGCTTACAGGGGGGGCTCCAAGAGACCCAGTACTTC. Its translation: CASSLQGGLQETQYF.

The gene calls are TRBV11-3 and TRBJ2-2, with D perhaps TRBD2 (6 bases). Trimming removed 5 bases at V and 6 bases at J, with 13 bases between. Looked up from germline, CDR1 is SGHNT and CDR2 is YENEEA. The CDR3 spans 14 residues. CDR3 amino acids: CASSTTTSPGELFF. The DNA of the CDR3 is TGTGCCAGCAGCACCACGACTAGTCCCGGGGAGCTGTTTTTT.

A single count supports this clone. CDR3 DNA sequence: TGTGCCAGCAGTATCCTGGGACAGGATAACTATGGCTACACCTTC. Its translation is CASSILGQDNYGYTF. This chain joins TRBV6-5 and TRBJ1-2; 8 bases match TRBD1. V lost 5 bases and J lost 1; bases outside the gene matches: 6. This CDR3 is 15 amino acids long. Germline CDR1 MNHEY, CDR2 SVGAGI.

This clone is a singleton in its sample. The chain couples TRBV11-2 to TRBJ1-3; TRBD1 matches 7 bases. Looked up from germline, CDR1 is SGHAT and CDR2 is FQNNGV. Trimming cost V 4 bases and J 2 bases; bases outside gene matches: 5. The CDR3 is 15 amino acids. This CDR3 reads CASSWDRAAGNTIYF. CDR3 nucleotides: TGTGCCAGCAGCTGGGACAGAGCCGCTGGAAACACCATATATTTT.

The rearrangement uses TRBV10-3 and TRBJ1-5; 7 bases match TRBD1. The CDR3 has 15 residues. The germline CDR1 and CDR2 sequences are ENHRY and SYGVKD. V was pared by 0 bases and J by 5 bases, with 4 bases of the junction left unmatched. CDR3 residues: CAISESGRGDQPQHF. CDR3 coding DNA: TGTGCCATCAGTGAGTCGGGCAGGGGGGATCAGCCCCAGCATTTT.

This clone was seen once. The chain is built from TRBV4-1 and TRBJ2-7; 16 positions agree with TRBD2. Germline-derived CDR1 and CDR2 are MGHRA and YSYEKL. Unmatched junction bases numbered 5, after V lost 3 bases and J lost 0 bases. This CDR3 is 18 amino acids long. CDR3 DNA: TGCGCCAGCAGCCACCCGGGACTAGCGGGGGGGAGCTCCTACGAGCAGTACTTC. Residues: CASSHPGLAGGSSYEQYF.

The V call is TRBV29-1, the J call TRBJ2-7, with 9 positions matching TRBD2. Germline V CDR1 and CDR2: SQVTM, ANQGSEA. J gave up 6 bases and V 3 bases, and 6 bases lay outside the gene matches. The CDR3 totals 13 residues. CDR3 protein: CSVDSGGPSEQYF. The DNA for the CDR3 is TGCAGCGTTGACAGCGGGGGGCCCTCCGAGCAGTACTTC.

V is TRBV7-9 and J is TRBJ1-1, with D perhaps TRBD1 (6 bases). Deletions cut 1 base from V and 1 base from J, with 10 bases between. CDR1 is SEHNR, CDR2 FQNEAQ, per germline (reference sequence). The CDR3 length is 15 residues. CDR3 in amino acids: CASSLGTGTNTEAFF. CDR3 coding DNA: TGTGCCAGCAGCTTAGGAACAGGGACGAACACTGAAGCTTTCTTT. Complete variable domain (other parts from reference TRBV7-9 and TRBJ1-1): DTGVSQNPRHKITKRGQNVTFRCDPISEHNRLYWYRQTLGQGPEFLTYFQNEAQLEKSRLLSDRFSAERPKGSFSTLEIQRTEQGDSAMYLCASSLGTGTNTEAFFGQGTRLTVV.

This clone was detected only once. The chain links TRBV27 to TRBJ1-1; maybe TRBD1 (6 bases). V was clipped by 6 bases and J by 3 bases, with 11 bases between them. The germline V gene has CDR1 MNHEY and CDR2 SMNVEV (reference sequence). This CDR3 is 13 amino acids long. In nucleotides, the CDR3 is TGTGCCAGCAGACCTCAGGGGTACACTGAAGCTTTCTTT. Amino acids: CASRPQGYTEAFF.

Details on this clone: One end of the junction does not line up with germline, which may come from a read error. CDR3 protein: CASSADSRGNEQFF. Written as DNA, the CDR3 is TGTGCTAGCAGCGCCGACTCCAGGGGCAATGAGCAGTTCTTC. The chain links TRBV7-7 to TRBJ2-1; tentative D call: TRBD1 (6 bases). In germline, CDR1 is SSHAT, CDR2 FNYEAQ (reference sequence). This CDR3 region has 14 residues.

V and J are TRBV4-1 and TRBJ2-3; 10 positions agree with TRBD2. The CDR3 extends over 15 amino acids. CDR1 and CDR2 from the germline V gene are MGHRA and YSYEKL. The junction had 1 base not matched to a gene; V was cut back by 2 bases and J by 2 bases. The CDR3 is CASSQLAGDTDTQYF. CDR3 DNA sequence: TGCGCCAGCAGCCAACTAGCGGGGGACACAGATACGCAGTATTTT.

The chain recombines TRBV4-1 with TRBJ1-2, with D possibly TRBD1 on 5 matching bases. Trimming took off 4 bases at V and 3 bases at J, with 12 bases between the two ends. The CDR3 loop spans 14 amino acids. Germline values: CDR1 MGHRA, CDR2 YSYEKL. The chain's CDR3 is CASSPRDGDYGYTF. The CDR3 DNA follows: TGCGCCAGCAGCCCGCGGGACGGAGACTATGGCTACACCTTC.

The chain carries TRBV5-4 and TRBJ2-7, with 7 positions matching TRBD1. With V trimmed by 4 bases and J by 0 bases, 10 bases remained unmatched. CDR3 length: 16 amino acids. Germline V gives CDR1 SGHNT, CDR2 YYREEE (reference sequence). CDR3 in DNA: TGTGCCAGCAGCCCTGGACAGGACTTTAGCTCCTACGAGCAGTACTTC. This gives the protein CASSPGQDFSSYEQYF.

The chain carries TRBV19 and TRBJ2-2; 12 positions match TRBD1. Looked up from germline, CDR1 is LNHDA and CDR2 is SQIVND (reference sequence). V was pared by 5 bases and J by 6 bases, with 16 bases of the junction left unmatched. CDR3 length equals 19 residues. CDR3 DNA: TGTGCCAGTAGTTTTTTAACCGGGACAGGGGGCGCGGTGGCCGGGGAGCTGTTTTTT. Protein: CASSFLTGTGGAVAGELFF.

The V and J genes are TRBV9 and TRBJ2-2; weak D call: TRBD1 (5 bases). The germline V gene encodes CDR1 SGDLS and CDR2 YYNGEE. This CDR3 comprises 15 residues. V was trimmed by 0 bases and J by 0 bases, leaving 6 bases between them. For the CDR3, the DNA is TGTGCCAGCAGCGTAGGACAGTCGAACACCGGGGAGCTGTTTTTT. Protein product: CASSVGQSNTGELFF.

The chain combines TRBV5-1 with TRBJ1-4; D is perhaps TRBD1 (5 bases). CDR1 and CDR2 from the germline V gene are SGHRS and YFSETQ. Trimming stripped 6 bases from V and 5 bases from J, with 20 bases between. CDR3 length: 16 residues. CDR3 sequence reads: CASKIRGALSNEKLFF. CDR3 DNA: TGCGCCAGCAAAATTCGTGGGGCCCTGTCAAATGAAAAACTGTTTTTT. Full variable domain (remainder filled in from reference TRBV5-1 and TRBJ1-4): KAGVTQTPRYLIKTRGQQVTLSCSPISGHRSVSWYQQTPGQGLQFLFEYFSETQRNKGNFPGRFSGRQFSNSRSEMNVSTLELGDSALYLCASKIRGALSNEKLFFGSGTQLSVL.

The chain employs TRBV27 and TRBJ1-3, with D possibly TRBD1 on 5 matching bases. The ends were cut back, 6 bases at V and 4 bases at J, with 10 bases in the middle. CDR3 length equals 13 residues. From germline, CDR1 is MNHEY and CDR2 SMNVEV (reference sequence). Written as DNA, the CDR3 is TGTGCCAGCAGCCAGGGACTGGGAAACACCATATATTTT. The encoded protein is CASSQGLGNTIYF.

The rearrangement links TRBV2 to TRBJ1-5; D is perhaps TRBD1 (5 bases). The CDR3 totals 15 residues. Trimming took off 6 bases at V and 1 base at J, with 13 bases between the two ends. Per the germline V gene, CDR1 is SNHLY and CDR2 is FYNNEI. In DNA form, the CDR3 reads TGTGCCAGCAGGATGGGGGGAGCGAGCAATCAGCCCCAGCATTTT. As protein: CASRMGGASNQPQHF. Full variable domain (missing parts from reference TRBV2 and TRBJ1-5): EPEVTQTPSHQVTQMGQEVILRCVPISNHLYFYWYRQILGQKVEFLVSFYNNEISEKSEIFDDQFSVERPDGSNFTLKIRSTKLEDSAMYFCASRMGGASNQPQHFGDGTRLSIL.

The chain recombines TRBV5-1 with TRBJ1-5; D is unresolved. Trimming stripped 5 bases from V and 7 bases from J, with 13 bases between. The CDR3 has 13 amino acids. The germline CDR1 and CDR2 sequences are SGHRS and YFSETQ. The CDR3, as DNA: TGCGCCAGCAGTCGACTGCCTAACCAGCCCCAGCATTTT. It is translated as CASSRLPNQPQHF. Full variable domain (outside the CDR3, taken from reference TRBV5-1 and TRBJ1-5): KAGVTQTPRYLIKTRGQQVTLSCSPISGHRSVSWYQQTPGQGLQFLFEYFSETQRNKGNFPGRFSGRQFSNSRSEMNVSTLELGDSALYLCASSRLPNQPQHFGDGTRLSIL.

The gene calls are TRBV5-1 and TRBJ2-5; 7 nucleotides agree with TRBD2. V lost 4 bases, J lost 5 bases, and 14 bases stayed unmatched. Per germline, CDR1 SGHRS and CDR2 YFSETQ. The CDR3 consists of 16 residues. This chain's CDR3 is CASSPGLAVGEETQYF. For the CDR3, the DNA is TGCGCCAGCAGCCCGGGGCTAGCGGTCGGGGAGGAGACCCAGTACTTC.

The chain employs TRBV19 and TRBJ2-2; 9 positions match TRBD2. CDR1 is LNHDA, CDR2 SQIVND, per germline (reference sequence). The V segment lost 1 base and the J segment 5 bases; nucleotides outside the gene matches: 5. This CDR3 region has 16 residues. CDR3 protein: CASSIGGGGATGELFF. The CDR3 bases are TGTGCCAGTAGTATAGGAGGCGGGGGGGCGACCGGGGAGCTGTTTTTT.